This passage covers 27 T cell receptor beta chains from one sample sequenced in a study of cytomegalovirus exposure and HLA in healthy donors. PCR primers comprised 60 Vbeta and 13 Jbeta primers. The data were produced by immunoSEQ multiplex PCR, yet TCRdb's version contains in-frame clones alone and is incomplete. Found here are over 150,000 clones, under 85% of them singletons; the top ten hold about 3%. The sample was PBMCs. Every receptor here comes from a male donor in good health and CMV-seronegative.

DNA of the CDR3: TGTGCCAGCAGCTTAGATGGGGTTAGCGGGAATGAGCAGTTCTTC. The encoded protein is CASSLDGVSGNEQFF. The chain couples TRBV7-2 to TRBJ2-1, with 7 bases lining up with TRBD2. The CDR3 sequence is 15 residues long. The junction had 7 bases not matched to a gene; V was cut back by 1 base and J by 7 bases. Per the germline V gene, CDR1 is SGHTA and CDR2 is FQGNSA.

The J gene is TRBJ1-5, the V gene TRBV2, with TRBD1 as a possible D gene (5 bases). Germline V gene lookup returns CDR1 SNHLY and CDR2 FYNNEI. This CDR3 comprises 15 residues. Between the trimmed V and J ends, which lost 6 bases and 3 bases, there was a span of 15 bases. This CDR3 is CASSELQTVNQPQHF. The CDR3 nucleotides read TGTGCCAGCAGCGAACTACAGACAGTCAATCAGCCCCAGCATTTT.

This rearrangement joins TRBV28 to TRBJ1-5, with 8 bases fitting TRBD1. CDR1 and CDR2 (germline): MDHEN, SYDVKM. There are 16 residues in the CDR3. V shed 6 bases, J shed 2 bases, and the junction held 9 bases outside the gene matches. The CDR3 DNA sequence: TGTGCCAGCAGCCTCTATGGGACAGGCGGCAATCAGCCCCAGCATTTT. Protein sequence: CASSLYGTGGNQPQHF.

The genes are TRBV7-9 and TRBJ1-1, with 9 positions matching TRBD1. Germline V gene lookup returns CDR1 SEHNR and CDR2 FQNEAQ (reference sequence). J gave up 8 bases and V 11 bases, and 9 bases lay outside the gene matches. This CDR3 comprises 12 residues. Here the CDR3 DNA reads TGTGCCGGTTTACAGGGGGCCGGCGAAGCTTTCTTT. It encodes CAGLQGAGEAFF.

This rearrangement joins TRBV29-1 to TRBJ1-1, with D possibly matching TRBD1 (5 bases). Trimming took off 1 base at V and 0 bases at J, with 15 bases between the two ends. CDR3 size: 16 residues. The germline V gene has CDR1 SQVTM and CDR2 ANQGSEA. The CDR3 region has the DNA TGCAGCGTTGAAGCAGGGTTGAAGGGTATGAACACTGAAGCTTTCTTT. Encoded protein: CSVEAGLKGMNTEAFF.

This clone was found a few times. The gene calls are TRBV30 and TRBJ2-5; 7 bases fit TRBD2. Trimming took 4 bases from V and 4 from J; bases not matched to a gene: 6. Germline V gene sequence: CDR1 GTSNPN, CDR2 SVGIG (reference sequence). The CDR3 covers 13 residues. CDR3 amino acids: CAWIAGGRETQYF. CDR3 DNA sequence: TGTGCCTGGATAGCCGGCGGGAGAGAGACCCAGTACTTC.

The CDR3 DNA is TGTGCCAGCAGCTTAACGTTTGTGGGACAGAACACCGGGGAGCTGTTTTTT. This translates into CASSLTFVGQNTGELFF. The chain uses TRBV7-3 and TRBJ2-2, with a weak D call TRBD1 (6 bases). This CDR3 has 17 amino acids. V lost 0 bases and J lost 1, with 12 bases in between. Per germline, CDR1 SGHTA and CDR2 FQGTGA.

This clone was seen a few times. The rearrangement uses TRBV29-1 and TRBJ2-1; TRBD2 matches 11 bases. Germline CDR1 and CDR2: SQVTM and ANQGSEA. The V and J ends lost 2 bases and 0 bases, in that order; junction bases with no gene match: 6. The CDR3 is 17 amino acids. CDR3 amino acids: CSVESSGRFFSYNEQFF. The CDR3 coding sequence is TGCAGCGTTGAATCTAGCGGGAGGTTTTTCTCCTACAATGAGCAGTTCTTC.

V is TRBV29-1 and J is TRBJ2-1, with TRBD1 as a possible D gene (6 bases). This CDR3 spans 20 amino acids. Germline V CDR1 and CDR2: SQVTM, ANQGSEA. The ends were cut back, 0 bases at V and 2 bases at J, with 26 bases in the middle. CDR3 protein: CSVEDHTGSTMLGPYNEQFF. The DNA for the CDR3 is TGCAGCGTTGAAGATCATACAGGGTCTACTATGCTAGGGCCCTACAATGAGCAGTTCTTC.

The chain employs TRBV10-3 and TRBJ1-1; unclear D gene. Deletions cut 6 bases from V and 6 bases from J, with 8 bases between. The CDR3 covers 11 residues. In germline, CDR1 is ENHRY, CDR2 SYGVKD. The CDR3 sequence: CAISHGAEAFF. CDR3 coding DNA: TGTGCCATCAGCCACGGGGCTGAAGCTTTCTTT.

The V call is TRBV28, the J call TRBJ1-5; D is possibly TRBD1 (6 bases). The CDR3 consists of 14 residues. V lost 6 bases and J lost 6, with 15 bases in between. The V gene's germline CDR1 is MDHEN and CDR2 SYDVKM. Here the CDR3 DNA reads TGTGCCAGCAGAGGGGAGGGGGTATGTCAGCCCCAGCATTTT. This translates into CASRGEGVCQPQHF.

The chain has TRBV6-1 and TRBJ2-5; D uncertain. The CDR3 is 14 residues long. Germline CDR1 and CDR2: MNHNS and SASEGT. The V and J ends lost 0 bases and 5 bases respectively, with 10 bases between them. CDR3 sequence (DNA): TGTGCCAGCAGTGAAGCTCGGTGGGCGGAGACCCAGTACTTC. This translates into CASSEARWAETQYF.

V is TRBV7-9 and J is TRBJ1-5, with a weak D call TRBD1 (5 bases). V gave up 3 bases and J gave up 6 bases, with 15 bases separating them. Germline lookup yields CDR1 SEHNR and CDR2 FQNEAQ (reference sequence). There are 15 residues in the CDR3. The DNA of the CDR3 is TGTGCCAGCAGCTTCGGGGGGGACCCTGGTCAGCCCCAGCATTTT. It codes for CASSFGGDPGQPQHF.

The J gene is TRBJ2-7, the V gene TRBV14; 9 nucleotides align to TRBD1. In germline, CDR1 is SGHDN, CDR2 FVKESK. The J segment lost 2 bases and the V segment lost 1 base, leaving 6 bases of the junction unmatched. The CDR3 contains 16 residues. The CDR3 coding sequence is TGTGCCAGCAGCCAAGCCCCCGGGACAGGGACCTACGAGCAGTACTTC. Residues: CASSQAPGTGTYEQYF.

The chain joins TRBV23-1 to TRBJ1-5; 7 bases are shared with TRBD1. TRBV23-1 is designated an ORF whose function remains uncertain. The CDR3 has 18 residues. V was clipped by 1 base and J by 0 bases; unmatched bases: 9. The CDR3 is CASSQWGTVAYSNQPQHF. The DNA for the CDR3 is TGCGCCAGCAGTCAATGGGGGACAGTTGCCTATAGCAATCAGCCCCAGCATTTT.

J is TRBJ2-7 and V is TRBV29-1; 7 positions match TRBD1. The ends lost 5 bases at V and 7 bases at J; junction bases unmatched: 8. From germline, CDR1 is SQVTM and CDR2 ANQGSEA. The CDR3 sequence is 12 residues long. The CDR3 loop reads CSVSGTAWEQYF. In DNA, the CDR3 is TGCAGCGTTTCCGGGACAGCATGGGAGCAGTACTTC.

This clone has only one observation. The gene calls are TRBV28 and TRBJ1-5; TRBD1 matches 8 bases. CDR3 size: 15 residues. Germline V gene sequence: CDR1 MDHEN, CDR2 SYDVKM. The J segment lost 0 bases and the V segment lost 8 bases, leaving 6 bases of the junction unmatched. The CDR3 DNA sequence: TGTGCCAGCGGGTGGACAGGGCGTAGCAATCAGCCCCAGCATTTT. Translation gives CASGWTGRSNQPQHF.

CDR3 sequence: CASSLRGYSSYEQYF. The CDR3 DNA reads as TGTGCCAGCAGTTTAAGGGGATACAGCTCCTACGAGCAGTACTTC. The V and J genes are TRBV27 and TRBJ2-7; D possibly corresponds to TRBD1 (5 bases). Trimming removed 2 bases at V and 0 bases at J, with 11 bases between. CDR3 length: 15 amino acids. Germline V gene data show CDR1 as MNHEY and CDR2 as SMNVEV (reference sequence).

This chain joins TRBV5-1 and TRBJ1-1; TRBD1 aligns across 8 bases. Germline V gene sequence: CDR1 SGHRS, CDR2 YFSETQ. Germline trimming cut 4 bases from V and 1 base from J; bases unmatched to any gene: 6. This CDR3 is built from 15 residues. The DNA of the CDR3 is TGCGCCAGCAGCCCCTGGACAGGGAAGAACACTGAAGCTTTCTTT. Protein product: CASSPWTGKNTEAFF.

The chain carries TRBV30 and TRBJ1-5, with TRBD1 identical over 7 bases. This CDR3 comprises 15 residues. Germline-derived CDR1 and CDR2 are GTSNPN and SVGIG (reference sequence). J lost 7 bases, V lost 2 bases, and 11 bases had no gene match. The CDR3 region has the DNA TGTGCCTGGAGTCCGTCGACAGGGATGGGGCAGCCCCAGCATTTT. Protein product: CAWSPSTGMGQPQHF.

The J gene is TRBJ2-1, the V gene TRBV10-3; maybe TRBD2 (6 bases). Per germline, CDR1 ENHRY and CDR2 SYGVKD. V was clipped by 9 bases and J by 2 bases, with 23 bases between them. The CDR3 loop spans 17 amino acids. Here the CDR3 reads CAISFRPEGQTYNEQFF. The CDR3 DNA is TGTGCCATTTCCTTTCGACCGGAGGGCCAAACCTACAATGAGCAGTTCTTC.

This chain links TRBV2 with TRBJ2-7; no clear D. Germline V CDR1 and CDR2: SNHLY, FYNNEI. The CDR3 covers 12 residues. Deletions cut 6 bases from V and 0 bases from J, with 6 bases between. DNA of the CDR3: TGTGCCAGCAGACTTATCTCCTACGAGCAGTACTTC. Translated, it gives CASRLISYEQYF.

The J gene is TRBJ2-3, the V gene TRBV18; possibly TRBD2 for D (5 bases). The CDR3 extends over 16 amino acids. CDR1 KGHSH and CDR2 LQKENI come from the germline V gene. Deletions cut 1 base from V and 5 bases from J, with 16 bases between. This chain's CDR3 is CASSPRSGKMGDTQYF. DNA of the CDR3: TGTGCCAGCTCACCACGCTCGGGAAAAATGGGAGATACGCAGTATTTT.

The chain employs TRBV6-5 and TRBJ2-7, with D tentatively TRBD1 (6 bases). Germline V lookup: CDR1 MNHEY, CDR2 SVGAGI. This CDR3 spans 13 amino acids. V was pared by 6 bases and J by 5 bases, with 14 bases between. The CDR3 bases are TGTGCCAGCAGGCCCCAGGGGCTCGACGAGCAGTACTTC. Its translation: CASRPQGLDEQYF.

The rearrangement uses TRBV10-3 and TRBJ1-5; weak D call: TRBD1 (6 bases). CDR3 length: 13 residues. Trimming cost V 6 bases and J 7 bases, with 13 bases left between them. Germline V gene lookup returns CDR1 ENHRY and CDR2 SYGVKD. CDR3 region: CAIRGDTTQPQHF. The CDR3, as DNA: TGTGCCATCAGGGGGGACACTACGCAGCCCCAGCATTTT.

The genes are TRBV4-3 and TRBJ2-1, with TRBD2 identical over 10 bases. The CDR3 is 15 amino acids. CDR1 is LGHNA, CDR2 YSLEER, per germline. V lost 0 bases and J lost 11; bases outside the gene matches: 7. The CDR3 protein is CASSQDSGTSAKQFF. CDR3 sequence (DNA): TGCGCCAGCAGCCAAGATTCCGGGACTAGCGCAAAGCAGTTCTTC.

On this clone itself: At one end, the junction sequence differs from germline, possibly due to a read error. V and J are TRBV7-9 and TRBJ2-1, with 13 bases fitting TRBD2. The V gene's germline CDR1 is SEHNR and CDR2 FQNEAQ (reference sequence). The CDR3 loop spans 15 amino acids. The CDR3 reads CASSLPGLAGDLGLF. Here the CDR3 DNA reads TGTGCCAGCAGCCTCCCCGGACTAGCGGGAGATTTAGGGCTCTTC.